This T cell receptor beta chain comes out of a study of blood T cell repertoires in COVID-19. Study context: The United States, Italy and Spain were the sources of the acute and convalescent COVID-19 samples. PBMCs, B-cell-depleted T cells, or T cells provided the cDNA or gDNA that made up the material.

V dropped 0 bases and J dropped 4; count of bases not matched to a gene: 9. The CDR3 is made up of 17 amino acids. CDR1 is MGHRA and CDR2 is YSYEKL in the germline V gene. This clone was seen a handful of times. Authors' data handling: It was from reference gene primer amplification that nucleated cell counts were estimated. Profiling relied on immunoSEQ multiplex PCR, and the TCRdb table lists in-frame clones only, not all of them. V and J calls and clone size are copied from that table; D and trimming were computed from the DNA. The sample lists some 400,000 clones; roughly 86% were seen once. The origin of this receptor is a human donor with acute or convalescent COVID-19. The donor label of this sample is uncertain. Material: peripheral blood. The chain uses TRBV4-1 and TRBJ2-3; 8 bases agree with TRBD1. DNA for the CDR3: TGCGCCAGCAGCCAAGATCAAAGCAGGGGGCGCCCAGATACGCAGTATTTT. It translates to CASSQDQSRGRPDTQYF.